The entry below describes one T cell receptor beta chain. The data were taken from a study of blood T cell repertoires in COVID-19. V shed 3 bases and J 4 bases; nucleotides not matched to a gene: 19. The CDR3 length is 22 residues. Germline V gene lookup returns CDR1 KGHDR and CDR2 SFDVKD. TCRdb's copy holds only in-frame clones and misses some; the assay was immunoSEQ multiplex PCR. This table has tens of thousands of clones, about four fifths appearing once. Sample: peripheral blood. This TCR was sampled from a man aged 45-65 years with active or convalescent COVID-19. The chain links TRBV24-1 to TRBJ2-3, with TRBD2 identical over 15 bases. DNA of the CDR3: TGTGCCACCAGTGATCCCACCGGGACTAGCGGGGGGTTCTACCATCCCCCAGATACGCAGTATTTT. This codes for CATSDPTGTSGGFYHPPDTQYF.